This T cell receptor (beta chain) was obtained from a study of T-cell memory formation after mild COVID-19 (dated by TCRdb to the early 2020s). Looking at the study overall: TCR sequence clusters from the two donors were largely donor specific. In a couple of donors, T-cell clones that expanded and contracted after mild COVID-19 were followed by sequencing TCRalpha and TCRbeta repertoires longitudinally. Two young, previously healthy adult volunteers, one female and one male, were included in the cohort. What the authors observed across the whole study: Contracting CD4+ clones were found mainly in CM and EM memory subsets, while CD8+ clones were enriched in EMRA. SARS-CoV-2 specificity was not confirmed for the second-wave clones peaking on day 37. Clones contracting from day 15 to 85 had balanced CD4/CD8 phenotypes, while a second wave expanding from day 15 to 37 was biased towards CD4+. The study covered only a couple of mild cases, and larger cohorts including severe cases with pre-infection samples were considered necessary. Some responding clones were detected in pre-infection memory, suggesting pre-existing cross-reactive memory T cells joined the SARS-CoV-2 response.

Sequencing instrument: Illumina NovaSeq 6000. Using 5'RACE with constant-segment primers, TCRalpha and TCRbeta cDNA libraries were constructed, with sample barcodes and unique molecular identifiers added in the process. Trizol reagent was used to extract RNA from every sample. Amplification of the libraries took two PCR steps, and the second step added a second sample barcode plus Illumina TruSeq adapters. The libraries were sequenced on an Illumina NovaSeq using 2 x 150 bp paired-end reads. On the authors' methods: With migec v1.2.7, reads were demultiplexed and then collapsed into UMI-guided consensus sequences. Using mixcr v2.1.11, UMI consensuses were aligned to TRA and TRB V and J templates and then assembled into clonotypes. Clonotypes were classified as expanded or contracted when called significant by both edgeR and NoisET, with noise models trained on biological replicates. For edgeR calls, a false discovery rate-adjusted p below 0.01 and a log2 fold-change threshold of 1 were applied. As an exploratory analysis of dynamics, PCA with hierarchical clustering was applied to max-normalized trajectories of the 1000 most abundant clonotypes. The CD4 or CD8 phenotype of responding clones was assigned using the separately sequenced CD4+ and CD8+ repertoires. Through fastp at Q25 and MiXCR, TCRdb rebuilt clones from the public reads, retaining in-frame beta chains. For every CDR3 protein sequence, its rows merge into one entry that carries the most common genes and DNA. The V and J calls were determined by TCRdb, not by the authors. A total of more than 450,000 distinct CDR3 sequences appear in this sample, roughly 18% of them only once. The top ten constitute approximately 12% of the sample.

With respect to this clonotype: It has no known antigen specificity. It has no much larger one-base neighbor in the sample; base qualities were not kept.

Ficoll-Paque density gradient centrifugation was the method used to isolate PBMCs. CDR3 length: 15 amino acids, cysteine to phenylalanine. Here the CDR3 DNA is all that survives: 45 bases in frame from base 1. For CDR1 and CDR2, the germline V gene (reference sequence) lists GTSNPN and SVGIG. For this chain, trimming is 0 bases at the V end and 6 bases at the J end, and the number of junction bases without a gene match is 4. The TCR originated in an adult woman who had mild COVID-19 (a few samples of this study predate the infection). The sample titles of this study are shuffled in the database, so cell type and time point are left out; the donor was told from shared clones. The sequence is built from TRBV30 and TRBJ2-1; a stretch of 11 junction bases matches TRBD2. Sample: PBMCs or a T cell subset sorted from them (not recorded which). The CDR3 in this case is CAWSVRLAGSNEQFF. The nucleotide sequence reads as follows: TGTGCCTGGAGTGTCCGACTAGCGGGAAGCAATGAGCAGTTCTTC.